The 28 T cell receptor beta chains in this list originate from one sample, sequenced in a study of cytomegalovirus exposure and HLA in healthy donors. The assay was immunoSEQ multiplex PCR, and TCRdb's table has in-frame clones only and misses some. This table holds about 120,000 clones, about 84% found once. Sequencing was carried out using PBMCs. The receptors stem from a woman in her twenties or thirties in good health and CMV-seronegative.

The chain employs TRBV6-1 and TRBJ2-5; 11 nucleotides align to TRBD1. Germline loops: CDR1 MNHNS, CDR2 SASEGT. This CDR3 is 15 amino acids long. Trimming cost V 4 bases and J 4 bases; bases outside gene matches: 5. The CDR3 DNA follows: TGTGCCAGCAGTGCCGGGACAGGGGGTAGAGAGACCCAGTACTTC. This codes for CASSAGTGGRETQYF.

The chain recombines TRBV11-3 with TRBJ2-3, with D possibly TRBD2 on 6 matching bases. Looked up from germline, CDR1 is SGHNT and CDR2 is YENEEA. CDR3 size: 14 residues. V was trimmed by 5 bases and J by 1 base, leaving 10 bases between them. In DNA, the CDR3 is TGTGCCAGCAGCAAAAGGGAGGGCACAGATACGCAGTATTTT. Its translation: CASSKREGTDTQYF.

The chain links TRBV10-3 to TRBJ2-2, with 8 positions matching TRBD2. V was pared by 7 bases and J by 0 bases, with 4 bases of the junction left unmatched. The CDR3 is made up of 15 amino acids. Germline V gives CDR1 ENHRY, CDR2 SYGVKD. The CDR3 DNA reads TGTGCCATCAAGGGACTAGATACGAACACCGGGGAGCTGTTTTTT. Protein sequence: CAIKGLDTNTGELFF.

This chain links TRBV18 with TRBJ2-3; the D gene is possibly TRBD2 (7 bases). The germline V gene has CDR1 KGHSH and CDR2 LQKENI. Trimming shortened V by 3 bases and J by 6 bases, and 19 bases separated the two germline ends. The CDR3 runs 16 residues. This CDR3 reads CASSPRTGGQGDTQYF. In DNA form, the CDR3 reads TGTGCCAGCTCACCCAGAACGGGGGGCCAGGGCGATACGCAGTATTTT.

This clone occurred a few times. The chain uses TRBV6-1 and TRBJ2-1; TRBD2 matches at 7 bases. Unmatched junction bases numbered 11, after V lost 6 bases and J lost 6 bases. The CDR3 extends over 15 amino acids. The V gene's germline CDR1 is MNHNS and CDR2 SASEGT. CDR3 residues: CASRSIGGFGNEQFF. The CDR3 coding sequence is TGTGCCAGCAGGAGTATCGGGGGGTTCGGCAATGAGCAGTTCTTC.

The chain has TRBV5-4 and TRBJ2-5, with 14 bases that match TRBD2. The germline gives CDR1 SGHNT, CDR2 YYREEE (reference sequence). Trimming cost V 3 bases and J 1 base; bases outside gene matches: 5. This CDR3 contains 17 residues. The CDR3 here is CASSSGTSGGLQETQYF. Here the CDR3 DNA reads TGTGCCAGCAGCTCCGGGACTAGCGGGGGCCTCCAAGAGACCCAGTACTTC.

There are many counts of this clone. The chain recombines TRBV9 with TRBJ2-1; TRBD2 might be the D (6 bases). This CDR3 is 12 amino acids long. Germline values: CDR1 SGDLS, CDR2 YYNGEE. The V end lost 4 bases, the J end lost 7 bases, and 9 bases lay between the germline ends. The CDR3 region is CASSPGDNEQFF. The CDR3 nucleotides read TGTGCCAGCAGCCCGGGGGATAATGAGCAGTTCTTC.

V and J are TRBV5-1 and TRBJ2-1, with a possible D match to TRBD2 (6 bases). Germline values: CDR1 SGHRS, CDR2 YFSETQ. The V and J ends lost 0 bases and 10 bases respectively, with 11 bases between them. This CDR3 region has 13 residues. The DNA for the CDR3 is TGCGCCAGCAGCTTGGTGGGACTCCTCGAGCAGTTCTTC. It yields the protein CASSLVGLLEQFF. The variable domain in full, with the rest retrieved from reference TRBV5-1 and TRBJ2-1, is KAGVTQTPRYLIKTRGQQVTLSCSPISGHRSVSWYQQTPGQGLQFLFEYFSETQRNKGNFPGRFSGRQFSNSRSEMNVSTLELGDSALYLCASSLVGLLEQFFGPGTRLTVL.

This chain links TRBV9 with TRBJ2-7; perhaps TRBD1 as D (5 bases). V was shortened by 0 bases and J by 5 bases, with 15 bases between the two germline ends. The CDR3 covers 15 residues. The V gene's germline CDR1 is SGDLS and CDR2 YYNGEE. The CDR3 DNA sequence: TGTGCCAGCAGCGTAGCTGAGTCAGGGATCAACGAGCAGTACTTC. Amino acids: CASSVAESGINEQYF.

The genes are TRBV25-1 and TRBJ2-5; no clear D gene. The length of the CDR3 is 13 residues. Germline CDR1 reads MGHDK; CDR2 reads SYGVNS. The V and J ends lost 3 bases and 1 base respectively, with 6 bases between them. DNA for the CDR3: TGTGCCAGCAGTGAGCCAGGCCAAGAGACCCAGTACTTC. This translates into CASSEPGQETQYF.

The chain uses TRBV7-8 and TRBJ2-2, with unresolved D. The V and J ends lost 3 bases and 9 bases respectively, with 8 bases between them. CDR3 length equals 12 residues. Germline assignment: CDR1 SGHVS and CDR2 FQNEAQ. The CDR3 spells CASSFFIRELFF. In DNA form, the CDR3 reads TGTGCCAGCAGCTTCTTTATAAGGGAGCTGTTTTTT.

CDR3 in DNA: TGTGCCAGCTCACCACCCGGGGGGGATCAGCCCCAGCATTTT. It specifies CASSPPGGDQPQHF. The J gene is TRBJ1-5, the V gene TRBV18; TRBD1 might be the D (5 bases). Deletions cut 0 bases from V and 5 bases from J, with 8 bases between. CDR1 is KGHSH and CDR2 is LQKENI in the germline V gene. The CDR3 consists of 14 residues.

V is TRBV6-1 and J is TRBJ2-7; the match to TRBD1 covers 7 bases. The CDR3 consists of 15 residues. V shed 2 bases, J shed 2 bases, and the junction held 6 bases outside the gene matches. CDR1 MNHNS and CDR2 SASEGT come from the germline V gene. The CDR3 here is CASSEWDSSPYEQYF. The CDR3 coding sequence is TGTGCCAGCAGTGAATGGGACAGTAGTCCCTACGAGCAGTACTTC.

The chain's CDR3 is CASSPKFPLGRQFF. The DNA for the CDR3 is TGTGCCAGCAGCCCTAAGTTCCCGCTAGGCCGGCAGTTCTTC. V is TRBV7-2 and J is TRBJ2-1; D is ambiguous. Per germline, CDR1 SGHTA and CDR2 FQGNSA. V lost 5 bases and J 12 bases, leaving 20 bases between the germline ends. This CDR3 has 14 residues. Drawing the rest from reference TRBV7-2 and TRBJ2-1, the complete variable domain is GAGVSQSPSNKVTEKGKDVELRCDPISGHTALYWYRQSLGQGLEFLIYFQGNSAPDKSGLPSDRFSAERTGGSVSTLTIQRTQQEDSAVYLCASSPKFPLGRQFFGPGTRLTVL.

In its sample, this clone was seen once. The chain employs TRBV19 and TRBJ2-1; D may be TRBD2 (6 bases). Deletions cut 3 bases from V and 5 bases from J, with 8 bases between. Germline CDR1 reads LNHDA; CDR2 reads SQIVND (reference sequence). The CDR3 extends over 13 amino acids. The CDR3 spells CASSMGLHNEQFF. The CDR3 bases are TGTGCCAGTAGTATGGGACTCCACAATGAGCAGTTCTTC.

The V call is TRBV27, the J call TRBJ2-5; TRBD2 agrees at 7 bases. This CDR3 has 17 amino acids. Germline CDR1 and CDR2: MNHEY and SMNVEV (reference sequence). The V gene end was trimmed by 5 bases and the J gene end by 2 bases; junction bases not matched to a gene: 14. CDR3 DNA sequence: TGTGCCAGCAGTCCCCGTCCCCGAATGCGGGGGCAAGAGACCCAGTACTTC. Translating it yields CASSPRPRMRGQETQYF.

Comments on this clone: Within the sample, other DNA sequences also encode this same CDR3. V gene TRBV6-5 combines with J gene TRBJ2-3, with 7 bases fitting TRBD2. The CDR3 consists of 16 residues. Germline assignment: CDR1 MNHEY and CDR2 SVGAGI. The trim removed 0 bases at V and 1 base at J, leaving 4 bases unmatched. CDR3 coding DNA: TGTGCCAGCAGTTACTCTGGCGGGAGTCGCACAGATACGCAGTATTTT. It codes for CASSYSGGSRTDTQYF.

This chain uses TRBV7-8 with TRBJ1-1; TRBD1 agrees at 7 bases. The CDR3 spans 15 residues. Germline V gives CDR1 SGHVS, CDR2 FQNEAQ. The V gene end was trimmed by 3 bases and the J gene end by 0 bases; junction bases not matched to a gene: 4. CDR3 loop: CASSLGTVLNTEAFF. In DNA form, the CDR3 reads TGTGCCAGCAGCTTGGGGACAGTTTTGAACACTGAAGCTTTCTTT.

V is TRBV19 and J is TRBJ1-6; D gene ambiguous. CDR1 is LNHDA, CDR2 SQIVND, per germline (reference sequence). V dropped 7 bases and J dropped 0 bases, with 10 bases sitting between them. The CDR3 consists of 15 residues. The CDR3 spells CASIDTSSYNSPLHF. The CDR3 coding sequence is TGTGCCAGTATAGACACCAGCTCCTATAATTCACCCCTCCACTTT.

The chain recombines TRBV30 with TRBJ1-1; 7 bases align to TRBD1. Germline CDR1 is GTSNPN and CDR2 is SVGIG (reference sequence). The CDR3 contains 13 residues. Unmatched junction bases numbered 10, after V lost 5 bases and J lost 7 bases. CDR3 amino acids: CAWLDGQAGEAFF. As DNA, the CDR3 is TGTGCCTGGCTGGACGGACAGGCAGGTGAAGCTTTCTTT.

This clone showed up just a few times. This chain joins TRBV5-6 and TRBJ2-3; D not certain. Trimming shortened V by 4 bases and J by 0 bases, and 6 bases separated the two germline ends. CDR1 and CDR2 from the germline V gene are SGHDT and YYEEEE. This CDR3 contains 13 residues. CDR3 DNA sequence: TGTGCCAGCAGCCCCCCTAGCACAGATACGCAGTATTTT. It is translated as CASSPPSTDTQYF.

This clone appeared a single time. V is TRBV6-5 and J is TRBJ1-2, with D hard to call. V shed 5 bases and J shed 4 bases, with 8 bases lying between them. The germline V gene has CDR1 MNHEY and CDR2 SVGAGI. This CDR3 spans 12 amino acids. CDR3 region: CASSDKIYGYTF. As DNA, the CDR3 is TGTGCCAGCAGTGACAAGATCTATGGCTACACCTTC.

The chain joins TRBV11-3 to TRBJ2-7; D may be TRBD1 (5 bases). The CDR3 consists of 14 residues. The germline V gene has CDR1 SGHNT and CDR2 YENEEA. V lost 2 bases, J lost 5 bases, and 13 bases lay in between. The CDR3 loop reads CASSLQGSLHEQYF. The CDR3 nucleotides read TGTGCCAGCAGCTTACAGGGCTCGCTTCACGAGCAGTACTTC.

The chain uses TRBV6-5 and TRBJ1-1; D possibly corresponds to TRBD1 (5 bases). V lost 0 bases, J lost 3 bases, and 11 bases lay in between. This CDR3 contains 15 residues. Germline V gene data show CDR1 as MNHEY and CDR2 as SVGAGI. The CDR3 nucleotides read TGTGCCAGCAGTTACTCGATCGGCAGGGACACTGAAGCTTTCTTT. It is translated as CASSYSIGRDTEAFF.

This clone was recorded only once. V and J are TRBV5-1 and TRBJ1-1; D is unresolved. This CDR3 has 14 residues. V was pared by 4 bases and J by 1 base, with 11 bases between. Germline CDR1 reads SGHRS; CDR2 reads YFSETQ. CDR3 sequence: CASSPGRENTEAFF. CDR3 DNA sequence: TGCGCCAGCAGCCCTGGCCGGGAGAACACTGAAGCTTTCTTT.

The chain recombines TRBV19 with TRBJ2-5, with 7 bases aligning to TRBD2. V was pared by 3 bases and J by 2 bases, with 3 bases of the junction left unmatched. Germline CDR1 LNHDA, CDR2 SQIVND (reference sequence). This CDR3 region has 14 residues. The CDR3 region is CASSMIGGQETQYF. In DNA form, the CDR3 reads TGTGCCAGTAGTATGATCGGGGGGCAAGAGACCCAGTACTTC.

J is TRBJ2-7 and V is TRBV7-2; 11 bases map to TRBD2. Germline CDR1 and CDR2: SGHTA and FQGNSA. V lost 3 bases, J lost 1 base, and 8 bases stayed unmatched. This CDR3 has 17 residues. The CDR3 DNA sequence: TGTGCCAGCAGCTTGTCTAGCGGGGGGACCGGTTCCTACGAGCAGTACTTC. Translated: CASSLSSGGTGSYEQYF.

The CDR3 reads CASSPGQVGGRGYGYTF. CDR3 sequence (DNA): TGTGCCAGTAGTCCCGGACAGGTAGGCGGGCGCGGCTATGGCTACACCTTC. The rearrangement links TRBV19 to TRBJ1-2; 7 bases line up with TRBD1. Germline V CDR1 and CDR2: LNHDA, SQIVND (reference sequence). The CDR3 covers 17 residues. V lost 5 bases, J lost 4 bases, and 16 bases stayed unmatched.